This TCR beta chain comes out of a study of cytomegalovirus exposure and HLA in healthy donors (dated by TCRdb to 2015 to 2018). Notes on the research overall: In an earlier analysis of around 540 of the donors, around 290 Gb of sequence data and 117 million unique TCR beta sequences from about 179 million T cells were reported. A later genetic analysis took genome-wide SNP genotypes for about 55% of the roughly 700 donors and used that subset as a discovery cohort. In addition to the first cohort of 500 to 850 subjects, a separate validation cohort of approximately 130 different subjects was used. Because of strong linkage in the cohort, roughly five DR-DQ haplotypes were treated as single units for association and clustering. HLA typing covered class I and class II loci at four-digit resolution. Typing coverage varied by locus: about 620-630 donors for A, B, C, DRB1 and DQB1; roughly 510 for DQA1; nearly 610 for DPA1; roughly 450 for DPB1. Using immunosequencing, the study profiled T cell repertoires from 666 subjects and related those repertoires to cytomegalovirus serostatus. The aim of the study was to test whether cataloging public T cell receptors could identify signatures of past pathogen exposure. All discovery cohort repertoires had been generated using a single sequencing platform. Of the approximately 400 genotyped donors, around 81% fell in the genetic ancestry cluster associated with self-reported Caucasian donors. An early release that covered about 600 HLA-typed donors contained around 330 gigabases of sequencing data and approximately 85 million unique TCR sequences. Rather than drawing on any new phenotypic data, the later analysis identified candidate immune exposures from TCR beta sequences and the way those sequences occurred across donors. To decide whether each TCR beta V gene segment behaved as functional or pseudogenic, an earlier analysis of approximately 590 of the donors relied on high-throughput TCR beta sequencing. The study combined high-throughput TCR immunosequencing, statistical association of individual TCRs with disease status, and machine learning to predict cytomegalovirus infection status. A later analysis re-analyzed previously published TCR beta repertoires from 650 to 800 donors and added high-resolution HLA genotyping to study TCR occurrence patterns. Donor age, sex, ethnicity and CMV serostatus were compiled together with the repertoire data. Among roughly 400 genotyped donors of the cohort, an average of approximately 240,000 unique TCR beta nucleotide sequences was sequenced per donor, of which about 19% were non-productive.

The cohort comprised 710 or so healthy bone marrow donors. Cohort members were all nominally healthy when sampled, although unrecorded immune exposures were likely present. The donor tested CMV seronegative and was one of the 352 seronegative cohort members. Each donor provided a peripheral blood sample, and peripheral blood mononuclear cells were used for TCR beta sequencing. Genomic DNA was extracted from the blood cell samples with the Qiagen DNeasy Blood Extraction Kit. Results the study describes overall, beyond this receptor: In vitro tests confirmed that a few of the cytomegalovirus-associated TCR beta chains recognize cytomegalovirus antigens. According to the authors, the approach could potentially be generalized to other disease states and immunological phenotypes. The classifier was reported to diagnose cytomegalovirus status with high specificity and sensitivity in both the original cohort and the validation cohort. Because counts were too low, roughly 17 rarely observed V segments, including chromosome 9 orphons, were left out of the earlier analysis of 587 of the donors. HLA typing was unavailable for some donors at each locus, so association tests used only the typed subset. Compared with the approximately 600-donor mean, donors in an Asian-associated ancestry cluster had fewer N-insertions in productive TCRs, according to a later genetic analysis. When HLA alleles, especially DR and DQ, strongly co-occurred, TCR associations were difficult to assign to individual alleles. Compared with equally common non-associated chains, HLA-associated TCR beta chains in a later analysis were more clonally expanded and had lower generation probabilities. Because the 87-base-pair reads could not distinguish some IMGT-functional V segments, including TRBV6-2 and TRBV6-3, those segments were excluded. According to a later analysis, parvovirus B19, influenza, CMV and Epstein-Barr virus appeared linked to several top co-occurrence clusters. Linkage disequilibrium might explain the correlated functional status among segregating V segments, but an unknown experimental factor could not be ruled out. Across donors, most TCR sequences were observed very rarely, whereas some public TCRs were present in many individuals. A later analysis associated 16,951 TCR beta sequences with specific HLA alleles at a false discovery rate of 0.05. According to a later analysis, TCR association rates differed among HLA loci, with DRB1 alleles showing the most associated TCRs and HLA-C alleles showing the fewest. The cohort was sequenced for TCR beta chains only, and without alpha or paired-chain data the features that could be detected were limited. A group of highly shared sequence variants was considered likely to be a technical artifact of the sequencing pipeline. In an earlier analysis of some 550 of the donors, most TCR beta V segments were observed in productive rearrangements about 87% or about 30% of the time, broadly matching IMGT annotations. An association between a missense DCLRE1C variant and V-gene and J-gene trimming of TCR beta chains was found in a later genetic analysis and replicated in an independent cohort. Roughly uniform sequencing depth across donors was assumed in presence/absence analyses, although this assumption may not hold. A total of roughly 160 TCR beta chains were listed by the study as associated with cytomegalovirus. A later analysis found that most CMV-associated TCR beta chains appeared HLA-restricted, with HLA associations seemingly driven largely by CMV exposure. A further reported finding was that TCR beta sequences accurately predicted the HLA-A and HLA-B alleles for most subjects in the first cohort. Immune exposure information for the cohort was limited to CMV serostatus.

To note about this clone: Its antigen remains undetermined. No much larger clone is present one base from it, and per-base qualities are unavailable.

Library method: the immunoSEQ multiplex PCR assay. A mixture of 60 forward primers for TCR Vbeta segments and 13 reverse primers for TCR Jbeta segments was used in the multiplex PCR. Amplification of the CDR3 region of rearranged TCR beta genes was performed with a multiplex PCR assay on genomic DNA. Amplified TCR beta libraries were sequenced as 87-base-pair reads on the Illumina HiSeq System. The study's own analysis went as follows. A later analysis counted approximately 76 million unique TCR beta chains across the 666 repertoires, and 9 million to 14 million of these chains were shared by at least two donors. Raw reads were error-corrected and collapsed into unique sequences with a nearest-neighbor algorithm that merged closely related sequences to remove PCR and sequencing errors. CDR3 sequences were aligned to IMGT reference sequences to assign V, D and J gene segments. For a sequence to be retained, at least a six-nucleotide match to both a V gene segment and a J gene segment was required. Rearrangements were classified as productive when the CDR3 lacked stop codons and remained in frame with V and J, and all other rearrangements were classified as non-productive. Following IMGT convention, CDR3 was defined as the stretch from the second conserved V-encoded cysteine to the conserved J-encoded phenylalanine. In an earlier analysis of roughly 580 of the donors, sequences lacking an unambiguous match to a single V gene segment were excluded. In an earlier analysis of a few hundred of the donors, V segments were called functional above 56.7% productive rearrangements and were called segregating when the between-donor standard deviation exceeded 5%. To diagnose cytomegalovirus status from the catalog of TCR beta chain sequences, a statistical classification framework was built. A later analysis assigned V and J genes by comparing TCR nucleotide sequences with IMGT/GENE-DB human TR gene sequences. In a later analysis, CDR3 sequences and most-parsimonious VDJ recombination scenarios were assigned using the TCRdist pipeline. In a later analysis, each TCR beta chain was defined by its CDR3 amino acid sequence together with its V-gene family, and reads lacking a unique V-gene family were excluded. As a way to deal with suspected cross-contamination and a sequencing artifact, a later analysis dropped approximately 590 nucleotide sequences that were highly shared and had low generation probability. In a later analysis, a clonal expansion index was calculated for each public chain from normalized within-repertoire ranks of inferred template counts. In a later analysis, generation probabilities were computed with a VDJ recombination model fitted to out-of-frame rearrangements, and the resulting probabilities were checked against IGoR. In a later analysis, TCR-TCR, TCR-HLA and TCR-CMV co-occurrence was scored with hypergeometric tests, and a repertoire-size bias correction was applied to TCR pairs. A later analysis estimated false discovery rates by permuting HLA or CMV assignments 20 times. In a later analysis, co-occurring TCRs were grouped with DBSCAN, and TCRdist sequence similarity was added when clustering was performed within HLA-allele-positive subsets. Repertoires with fewer than 30,000 or more than 120,000 public chains, plus five repertoires with anomalous nucleotide sharing, were excluded from co-occurrence clustering. TCRdb provides this immuneACCESS table in a form limited to in-frame rearrangements. Some clones are lacking; in checked studies, under half of them reflect an unresolved V gene, and why the rest are absent is not known. V and J calls and clone size are copied from that table; D and trimming were computed from the DNA. A total of approximately 160,000 clones appear in this sample, roughly four fifths of them only once. In total, the top ten clones hold more than 0.8% of the sample.

The junction carries 22 bases between V and J, which are trimmed by 4 bases and 2 bases respectively. CDR1 SEHNR and CDR2 FQNEAQ were looked up in the germline V gene (reference sequence). The CDR3 runs 18 amino acids, cysteine and phenylalanine included. Only the CDR3 region is kept as DNA, spanning 54 bases read in frame from base 1. Sequencing was carried out using PBMCs. This sequence was found in a woman between 35 and 50 years old in good health and CMV-seronegative. Here the chain combines TRBV7-9 and TRBJ2-3; the D region possibly corresponds to TRBD2 (6 bases align). The nucleotides read TGTGCCAGCAGCTCCGGGGTAGATGCTTTGGGACTCACAGATACGCAGTATTTT. It translates to CASSSGVDALGLTDTQYF.